These T cell receptor beta chains were read from a single sample in a study of low-dose radiotherapy and immunotherapy resistance in tumors. Via MiXCR, TCRdb re-called the reads, giving one row per CDR3 protein. The table has 65,000 to 95,000 distinct CDR3 sequences, approximately 17% seen once; the top ten hold 4.5% to 7.5%. This specimen was PBMCs, taken before treatment. The receptors were gathered from a male donor with prostate cancer. Both conserved end residues are trimmed from each CDR3.

v_call: TRBV29-1; cdr3_aa: SVSFDRNRGNTIY
v_call: TRBV19; cdr3_aa: ASTPTGFTYNEQF
v_call: TRBV12-3/TRBV12-4; cdr3_aa: ASSLGPDSPLH
v_call: TRBV2; cdr3_aa: ASRGQWNSPLH
v_call: TRBV6-2/TRBV6-3; cdr3_aa: ASSEDRGSTEAF
v_call: TRBV19; cdr3_aa: ASSERSSSTDTQY
v_call: TRBV5-1; cdr3_aa: ASRPTDRSSGNTIY
v_call: TRBV7-9; cdr3_aa: ASSFPAGGTEAF
v_call: TRBV20-1; cdr3_aa: SGTGGAGNEQF
v_call: TRBV28; cdr3_aa: ASSSPSKTGREQY
v_call: TRBV13; cdr3_aa: ASSAGRGQETQY
v_call: TRBV28; cdr3_aa: ASTPWGNQNSYEQY
v_call: TRBV20-1; cdr3_aa: SASVVSGLPPYEQY
v_call: TRBV9; cdr3_aa: ASSVHGGETQY
v_call: TRBV20-1; cdr3_aa: SAKGGAENTEAF
v_call: TRBV14; cdr3_aa: ASSQDVAGGRSSYNEQF
v_call: TRBV2; cdr3_aa: ASSEWDRQFNEQF
v_call: TRBV28; cdr3_aa: ASSFLTNEKLF
v_call: TRBV5-1; cdr3_aa: ASKPLDSNTGELF
v_call: TRBV29-1; cdr3_aa: SGKTGGGGEQY
v_call: TRBV3-1; cdr3_aa: ASSQMRNTEAF
v_call: TRBV27; cdr3_aa: ASSFGLYNEQF
v_call: TRBV29-1; cdr3_aa: SVELTSGGGEQF
v_call: TRBV20-1; cdr3_aa: SASLGRVNQPQH
v_call: TRBV4-1; cdr3_aa: ASSLITADTQYFFFFF
v_call: TRBV27; cdr3_aa: ASSPSPGPNTGELF
v_call: TRBV6-2/TRBV6-3; cdr3_aa: ASRQTNQETQY